The clone carrying this TCR beta chain was found a few times. Its antigen is not identified. TCRdb analysed the reads with MiXCR anew, one entry per CDR3 protein. Here the sample spans about 180,000 distinct CDR3 sequences, roughly 22% being singletons. The sample is drawn from a study of T cell repertoires in cytomegalovirus infection. Looking at the study overall: It can be stated that public TCR beta signatures indicated CMV infection as well as a matching HLA type. Study findings and constraints: Clonotypes of TCR beta that were HLA-C-restricted and CMV-specific dominated the ex vivo response.

Trimming shortened V by 2 bases and J by 5 bases, and 12 bases separated the two germline ends. The CDR3 consists of 14 residues. Germline CDR1 is SEHNR and CDR2 is FQNEAQ (reference sequence). The clonotype was recovered from a human donor in good health (CMV status not recorded). Some clones in this sample may be carry-over from other donors' samples. The sample was CD8+ T cells from cultured PBMCs, taken from culture after CMV antigen stimulation. The chain combines TRBV7-9 with TRBJ2-5; D is undetermined. CDR3: CASSLPTVWETQYF. As DNA, the CDR3 is TGTGCCAGCAGCTTACCTACGGTGTGGGAGACCCAGTACTTC.